This record looks at one TCR beta chain sequence and its context. The antigen is unknown. The data were produced by immunoSEQ multiplex PCR, yet TCRdb's version contains in-frame clones alone and is incomplete. The table lists roughly 100,000 clones, around nine tenths of them singletons. The CDR3 sequence is 14 residues long. Between the trimmed V and J ends, which lost 8 bases and 2 bases, there was a span of 13 bases. The germline V gene has CDR1 LNHNV and CDR2 YYDKDF (reference sequence). This sample was included in a study of T cell responses to AZD1222 COVID-19 vaccine. Findings of the study overall: Targets within unmutated variant regions were reportedly found for nearly half of spike-specific TCRs. Clonal diversity was possibly underestimated; the donors were predominantly white British and more often female.

Material: peripheral blood, obtained on day 0 of AZD1222 vaccination. The V and J genes are TRBV15 and TRBJ2-1, with D possibly matching TRBD2 (6 bases). The source of this sequence is an adult in good health. CDR3 in amino acids: CATRGTAPYNEQFF. The CDR3 region has the DNA TGTGCCACCCGCGGGACGGCTCCCTACAATGAGCAGTTCTTC.